The clone carrying this T cell receptor (beta chain) was picked up many times. Its antigen is still unknown. The CDR3 consists of 15 residues. Germline V lookup: CDR1 SEHNR, CDR2 FQNEAQ (reference sequence). Trimming took 3 bases from V and 1 from J; bases not matched to a gene: 3. The data were obtained in a study of neurological immune-mediated disorders. Regarding the study as a whole: No CDR3 amino acid sequences were shared by expanded clones across subjects, suggesting private repertoires in all groups. The authors found no clinical or MRI feature associated with the multiple sclerosis repertoire cluster.

Over 160 million TCR-beta sequences, together covering 15-18 subjects, were produced by every individual sequencing run that was carried out. TCRdb independently ran MiXCR on the 5' RACE reads; one entry per CDR3 protein. This sample yields 65,000 to 75,000 distinct CDR3 sequences, of which roughly 4.5% are seen a single time; 2.2% belongs to the top ten. The TCR was taken from a woman in her 70s with multiple sclerosis. V gene TRBV7-9 combines with J gene TRBJ2-5, with 9 positions matching TRBD1. Sequencing was performed on PBMCs. CDR3 residues: CASSFGDRAQETQYF. In nucleotides, the CDR3 is TGTGCCAGCAGCTTCGGGGACAGGGCCCAAGAGACCCAGTACTTC.